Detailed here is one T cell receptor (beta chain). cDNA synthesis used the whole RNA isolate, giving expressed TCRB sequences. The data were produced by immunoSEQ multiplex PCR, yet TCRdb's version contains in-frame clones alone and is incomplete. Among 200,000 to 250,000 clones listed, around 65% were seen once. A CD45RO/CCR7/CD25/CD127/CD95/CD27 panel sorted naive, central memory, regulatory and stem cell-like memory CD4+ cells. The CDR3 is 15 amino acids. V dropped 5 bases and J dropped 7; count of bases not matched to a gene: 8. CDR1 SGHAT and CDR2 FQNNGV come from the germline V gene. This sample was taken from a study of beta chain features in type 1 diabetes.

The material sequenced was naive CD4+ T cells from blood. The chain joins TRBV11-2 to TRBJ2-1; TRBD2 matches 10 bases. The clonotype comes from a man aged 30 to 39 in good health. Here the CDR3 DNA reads TGTGCCAGCAGCATTCGTAGCGGGAGGTTAAATGAGCAGTTCTTC. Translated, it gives CASSIRSGRLNEQFF.